A selection of T cell receptor beta chains follows, all from one sample in a study of cytomegalovirus exposure and HLA in healthy donors. Libraries were prepared by immunoSEQ multiplex PCR; TCRdb keeps only in-frame clonotypes and omits some of them. The sample records over 200,000 clones, approximately 78% being singletons. Sequenced: PBMCs. The origin of the receptors is a male donor in good health and CMV-seronegative. Both conserved end residues are part of each CDR3. The D gene is left open where the match is weak. Not all rows give a size; the values are once, few, many and, for expanded clones, a class.

. 16 . TRBJ1-2 TRBV21-1 TGTGCCAGCAGCAAGAGAGAGGGGGCGAGTAACTATGGCTACACCTTC CASSKREGASNYGYTF
. 12 . TRBJ1-2 TRBV7-9 TGTTCCAGCAAAGACTTAAACTATGGCTACACCTTC CSSKDLNYGYTF
. 15 . TRBJ2-3 TRBV5-1 TGCGCCAGCAGCTCCTCAGGGGGGCGGATGGATACGCAGTATTTT CASSSSGGRMDTQYF
. 15 . TRBJ2-1 TRBV15 TGTGCCACCAGCAGGGAGGGCGGCTCCTACAATGAGCAGTTCTTC CATSREGGSYNEQFF
. 16 TRBD2 TRBJ2-1 TRBV16 TGTGCCAGCAGCCCCCCGGGGAGGACTAGCGGGTATGAGCAGTTCTTC CASSPPGRTSGYEQFF
once 19 TRBD2 TRBJ2-5 TRBV4-1 TGCGCCAGCAGCCAATTTATCGTGACTAGCGGGAACGGGCAAGAGACCCAGTACTTC CASSQFIVTSGNGQETQYF
. 13 TRBD2 TRBJ2-3 TRBV4-2 TGTGCCAGCAGCCAGCGGGGGGAAGATACGCAGTATTTT CASSQRGEDTQYF
. 13 . TRBJ2-7 TRBV7-3 TGTGCCAGCAGCTTGACAGTGGGCTACGAGCAGTACTTC CASSLTVGYEQYF
. 14 . TRBJ2-2 TRBV2 TGTGCCAGCAGTGCGGCGGGGGCGGGCGGGGAGCTGTTTTTT CASSAAGAGGELFF
. 14 TRBD2 TRBJ2-7 TRBV6-1 TGTGCCAGCAGTGAAGGGGGACTAGCCTACGAGCAGTACTTC CASSEGGLAYEQYF
. 16 TRBD1 TRBJ1-3 TRBV7-9 TGTGCCAGCAGTAATACGACAGGGCGATCTGGAAACACCATATATTTT CASSNTTGRSGNTIYF
. 12 TRBD1 TRBJ1-1 TRBV19 TGTGCCAGTAGTCGGGACAGGGTGAACGCTTTCTTT CASSRDRVNAFF
. 15 TRBD2 TRBJ2-7 TRBV6-6 TGTGCCAGCAGTTCGCGGGGGGGTAGCTCCTACGAGCAGTACTTC CASSSRGGSSYEQYF
few 15 TRBD1 TRBJ2-7 TRBV6-5 TGTGCCAGCAGTCGTGACAGGGGCTTATTCGACGAGCAGTACTTC CASSRDRGLFDEQYF
. 15 TRBD1 TRBJ1-2 TRBV6-5 TGTGCCAGCAGTTACTCTGCAAACAGGGGCTATGGCTACACCTTC CASSYSANRGYGYTF
. 14 TRBD1 TRBJ1-1 TRBV25-1 TGTGCCAGCAGTGCGGGACAGGTGAACACTGAAGCTTTCTTT CASSAGQVNTEAFF
. 18 . TRBJ2-6 TRBV23-1 TGCGCCAGCAGTCTAAGAACAGCTAAAGACTCTGGGGCCAACGTCCTGACTTTC CASSLRTAKDSGANVLTF
many 14 . TRBJ2-2 TRBV5-1 TGCGCCAGCAGCTTGGGGGCCTACACCGGGGAGCTGTTTTTT CASSLGAYTGELFF
once 13 . TRBJ1-2 TRBV2 TGTGCCAGCAGTGGACGGGGGGGAGATGGCTACACCTTC CASSGRGGDGYTF
. 16 TRBD2 TRBJ2-1 TRBV6-6 TGTGCCAGCAGTTCCGGACTAGCGGGGCTTGCGAATGAGCAGTTCTTC CASSSGLAGLANEQFF
. 19 . TRBJ1-2 TRBV15 TGTGCCACCAGCAGGCCATCGGGGGGGGGAGGCCCGTGGGACTATGGCTACACCTTC CATSRPSGGGGPWDYGYTF
. 18 TRBD2 TRBJ2-5 TRBV5-1 TGCGCCAGCACTTGGAAGGAGTCGACTAGCGGGAGGGCGCAGACCCAGTACTTC CASTWKESTSGRAQTQYF
. 15 TRBD2 TRBJ2-7 TRBV5-4 TGTGCCAGCAAGACGGGAGGGGGAGTAAGCTACGAGCAGTACTTC CASKTGGGVSYEQYF
. 14 . TRBJ2-7 TRBV2 TGTGCCAGCAGCACAGGGGGCGGGAGGTTCGAGCAGTACTTC CASSTGGGRFEQYF
. 14 TRBD1 TRBJ2-7 TRBV5-6 TGTGCCAGCAGCCGTGACAGGGCGGCCTACGAGCAGTACTTC CASSRDRAAYEQYF
few 13 TRBD1 TRBJ1-4 TRBV29-1 TGCAGCGCCAGGACAGGGGCTAATGAAAAACTGTTTTTT CSARTGANEKLFF
. 15 TRBD1 TRBJ2-2 TRBV10-1 TGCGCCAGCCCGGACGGGGACAGTCACACCGGGGAGCTGTTTTTT CASPDGDSHTGELFF
. 14 TRBD1 TRBJ1-5 TRBV11-2 TGTGCCAGCAGTCAAAGACAGGGTTATCAGCCCCAGCATTTT CASSQRQGYQPQHF
few 13 . TRBJ2-7 TRBV6-6 TGTGCCAGCAGTTATTACGTGTCCGGGGAGCAGTACTTC CASSYYVSGEQYF
. 13 . TRBJ2-1 TRBV25-1 TGTGCCAGCAGTGAATTCCGCGACAATGAGCAGTTCTTC CASSEFRDNEQFF
. 16 TRBD2 TRBJ2-1 TRBV18 TGTGCCAGCTCACCACCGAGTCTAGCGGGAGGCCTTGAGCAGTTCTTC CASSPPSLAGGLEQFF
. 14 TRBD2 TRBJ2-5 TRBV7-7 TGTGCTAGCAGCTTTGGAGGGAGGGAAGAGACCCAGTACTTC CASSFGGREETQYF
. 13 . TRBJ1-1 TRBV28 TGTGCCAGCAGTTTATCTGCCAGGGTGAGGGCTTTCTTT CASSLSARVRAFF
. 16 TRBD1 TRBJ2-2 TRBV9 TGTGCCAGCAGCTCCGGACAGGGGGCCGGGACCGGGGAGCTGTTTTTT CASSSGQGAGTGELFF